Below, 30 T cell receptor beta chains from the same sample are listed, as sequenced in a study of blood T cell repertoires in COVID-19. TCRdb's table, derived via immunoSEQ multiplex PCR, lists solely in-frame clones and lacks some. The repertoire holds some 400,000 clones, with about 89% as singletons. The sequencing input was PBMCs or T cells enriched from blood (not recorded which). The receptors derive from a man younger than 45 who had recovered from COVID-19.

CDR3 bases: TGTGCCAGCAGCCAAGATCCGGCCACGGGGCAGCCCCAGCATTTT. Protein sequence: CASSQDPATGQPQHF. This rearrangement joins TRBV3-1 (or the pseudogene TRBV3-2) to TRBJ1-5; D unclear. Trimming removed 0 bases at V and 7 bases at J, with 13 bases between. Per germline, CDR1 LGHDT and CDR2 YNNKEL (reference sequence). The CDR3 contains 15 residues.

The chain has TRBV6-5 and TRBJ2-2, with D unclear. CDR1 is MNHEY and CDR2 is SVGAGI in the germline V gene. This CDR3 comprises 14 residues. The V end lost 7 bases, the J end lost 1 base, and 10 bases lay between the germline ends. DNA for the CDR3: TGTGCCAGCAAACCGATCAGGAACACCGGGGAGCTGTTTTTT. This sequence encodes CASKPIRNTGELFF.

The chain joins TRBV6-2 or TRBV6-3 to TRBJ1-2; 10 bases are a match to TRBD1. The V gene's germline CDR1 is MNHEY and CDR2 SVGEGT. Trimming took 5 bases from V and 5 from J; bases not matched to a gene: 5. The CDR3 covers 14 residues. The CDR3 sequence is CASSAGTGVYGYTF. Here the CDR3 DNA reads TGTGCCAGCAGTGCCGGGACAGGGGTATATGGCTACACCTTC.

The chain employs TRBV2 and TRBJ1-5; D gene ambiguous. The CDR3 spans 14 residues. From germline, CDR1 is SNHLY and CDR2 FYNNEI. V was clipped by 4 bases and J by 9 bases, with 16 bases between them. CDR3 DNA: TGTGCCAGCAGTGTTGGGCAGCTGACGTCGCCCCAGCATTTT. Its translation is CASSVGQLTSPQHF. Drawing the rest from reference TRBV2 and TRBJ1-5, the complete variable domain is EPEVTQTPSHQVTQMGQEVILRCVPISNHLYFYWYRQILGQKVEFLVSFYNNEISEKSEIFDDQFSVERPDGSNFTLKIRSTKLEDSAMYFCASSVGQLTSPQHFGDGTRLSIL.

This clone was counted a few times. The CDR3 spells CASSPTDYNSPLHF. The DNA of the CDR3 is TGTGCCAGCTCACCAACAGACTATAATTCACCCCTCCACTTT. V is TRBV18 and J is TRBJ1-6; D gene ambiguous. CDR1 is KGHSH and CDR2 is LQKENI in the germline V gene. V lost 2 bases, J lost 3 bases, and 5 bases lay in between. The CDR3 has 14 residues.

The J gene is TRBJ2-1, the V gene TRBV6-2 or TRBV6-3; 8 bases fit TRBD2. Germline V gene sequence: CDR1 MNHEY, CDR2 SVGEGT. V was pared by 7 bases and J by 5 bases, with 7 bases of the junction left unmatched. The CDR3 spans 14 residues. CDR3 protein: CASTPAGGNNEQFF. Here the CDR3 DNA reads TGTGCCAGCACCCCCGCGGGGGGAAACAATGAGCAGTTCTTC.

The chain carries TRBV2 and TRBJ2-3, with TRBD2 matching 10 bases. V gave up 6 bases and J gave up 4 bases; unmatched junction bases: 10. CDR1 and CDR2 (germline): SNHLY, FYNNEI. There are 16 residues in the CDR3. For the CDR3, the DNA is TGTGCCAGCAGCTCTCTTAGGAGCGGGGGGGCAGATACGCAGTATTTT. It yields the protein CASSSLRSGGADTQYF.

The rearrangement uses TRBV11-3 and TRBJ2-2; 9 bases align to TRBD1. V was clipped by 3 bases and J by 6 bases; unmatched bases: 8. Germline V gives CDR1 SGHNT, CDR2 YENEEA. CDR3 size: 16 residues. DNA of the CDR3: TGTGCCAGCAGCTTCTCCGGGACAGGGACGTCCGGGGAGCTGTTTTTT. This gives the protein CASSFSGTGTSGELFF.

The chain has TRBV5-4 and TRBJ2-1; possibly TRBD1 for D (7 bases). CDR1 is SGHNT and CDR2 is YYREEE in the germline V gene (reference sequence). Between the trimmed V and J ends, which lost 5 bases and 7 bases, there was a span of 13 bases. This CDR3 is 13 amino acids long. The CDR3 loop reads CASRAGGQNEQFF. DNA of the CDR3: TGTGCCAGCAGGGCAGGGGGGCAAAATGAGCAGTTCTTC.

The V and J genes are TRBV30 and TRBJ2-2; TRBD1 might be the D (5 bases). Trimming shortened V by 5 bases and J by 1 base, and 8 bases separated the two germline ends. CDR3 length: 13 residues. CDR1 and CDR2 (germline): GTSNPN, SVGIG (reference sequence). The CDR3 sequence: CAWSQGNTGELFF. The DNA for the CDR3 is TGTGCCTGGTCTCAGGGGAACACCGGGGAGCTGTTTTTT.

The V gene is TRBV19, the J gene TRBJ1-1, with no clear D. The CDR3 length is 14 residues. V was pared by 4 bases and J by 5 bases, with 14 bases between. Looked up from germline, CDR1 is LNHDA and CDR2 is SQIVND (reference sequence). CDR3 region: CASSKVGGLTEAFF. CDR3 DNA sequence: TGTGCCAGTAGTAAGGTTGGAGGGTTAACTGAAGCTTTCTTT.

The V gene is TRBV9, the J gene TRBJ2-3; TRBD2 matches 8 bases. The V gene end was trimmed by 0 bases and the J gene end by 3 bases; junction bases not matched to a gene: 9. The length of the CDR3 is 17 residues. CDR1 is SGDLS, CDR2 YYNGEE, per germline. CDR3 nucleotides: TGTGCCAGCAGCGTAGACAACCAGCGGGGGTTAACAGATACGCAGTATTTT. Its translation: CASSVDNQRGLTDTQYF.

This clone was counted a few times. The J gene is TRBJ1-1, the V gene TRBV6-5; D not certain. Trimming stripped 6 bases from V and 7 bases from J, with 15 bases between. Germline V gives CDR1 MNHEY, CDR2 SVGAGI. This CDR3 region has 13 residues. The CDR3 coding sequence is TGTGCCAGCAGGGAGGGCCCTCCCGATGAAGCTTTCTTT. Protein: CASREGPPDEAFF.

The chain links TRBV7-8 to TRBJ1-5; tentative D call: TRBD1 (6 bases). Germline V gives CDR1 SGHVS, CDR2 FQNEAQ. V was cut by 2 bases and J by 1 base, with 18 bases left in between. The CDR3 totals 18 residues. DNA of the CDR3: TGTGCCAGCAGCTTAAGGGATGTAGGGGGGGTAAGCAATCAGCCCCAGCATTTT. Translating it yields CASSLRDVGGVSNQPQHF.

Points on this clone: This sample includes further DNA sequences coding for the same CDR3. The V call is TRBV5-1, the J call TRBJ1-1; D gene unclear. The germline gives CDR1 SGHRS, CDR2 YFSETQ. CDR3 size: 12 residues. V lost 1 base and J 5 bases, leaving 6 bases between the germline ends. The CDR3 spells CASSLSGTEAFF. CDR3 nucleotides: TGCGCCAGCAGCTTGTCGGGGACTGAAGCTTTCTTT.

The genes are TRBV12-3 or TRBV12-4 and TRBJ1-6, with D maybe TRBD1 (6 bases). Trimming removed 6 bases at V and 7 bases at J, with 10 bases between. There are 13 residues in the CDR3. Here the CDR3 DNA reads TGTGCCAGCAGGCAACAGGGAAATTCACCCCTCCACTTT. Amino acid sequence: CASRQQGNSPLHF.

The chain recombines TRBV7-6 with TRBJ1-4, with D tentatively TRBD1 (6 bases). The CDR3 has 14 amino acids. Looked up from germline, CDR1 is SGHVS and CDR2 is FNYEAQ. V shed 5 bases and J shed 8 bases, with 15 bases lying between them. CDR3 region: CASSTTGSGEKLFF. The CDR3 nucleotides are TGTGCCAGCAGCACCACAGGGTCAGGGGAAAAACTGTTTTTT.

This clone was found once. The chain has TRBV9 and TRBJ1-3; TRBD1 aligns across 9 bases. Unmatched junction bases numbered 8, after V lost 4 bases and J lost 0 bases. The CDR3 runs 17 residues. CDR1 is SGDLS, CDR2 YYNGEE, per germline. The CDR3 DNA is TGTGCCAGCAGCTACGGACAGGGGTTAGGCTCTGGAAACACCATATATTTT. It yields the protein CASSYGQGLGSGNTIYF.

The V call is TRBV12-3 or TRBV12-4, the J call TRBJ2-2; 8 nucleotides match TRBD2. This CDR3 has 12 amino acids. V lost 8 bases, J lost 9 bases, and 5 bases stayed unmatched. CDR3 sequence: CASGTGGRELFF. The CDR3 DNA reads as TGTGCCAGCGGAACGGGGGGGCGGGAGCTGTTTTTT.

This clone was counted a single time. CDR3 sequence (DNA): TGTGCCAGCGGAAATACAGGGGGCGGTGGCTACACCTTC. Amino acid sequence: CASGNTGGGGYTF. The J gene is TRBJ1-2, the V gene TRBV12-3 or TRBV12-4, with 9 bases that match TRBD1. This CDR3 has 13 amino acids. V shed 8 bases and J 7 bases; nucleotides not matched to a gene: 8.

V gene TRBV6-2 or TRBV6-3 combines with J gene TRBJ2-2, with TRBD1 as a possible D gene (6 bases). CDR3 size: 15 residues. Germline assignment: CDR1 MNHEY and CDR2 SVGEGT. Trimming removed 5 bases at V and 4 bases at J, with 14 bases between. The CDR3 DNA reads TGTGCCAGCAGTATAGGACAGTTCGGCACCGGGGAGCTGTTTTTT. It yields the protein CASSIGQFGTGELFF.

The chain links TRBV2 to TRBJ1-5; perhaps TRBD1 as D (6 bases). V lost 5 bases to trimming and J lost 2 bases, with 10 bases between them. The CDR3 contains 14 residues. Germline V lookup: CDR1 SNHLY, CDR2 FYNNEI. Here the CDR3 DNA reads TGTGCCAGCAGTTACAGGGATGGCAATCAGCCCCAGCATTTT. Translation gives CASSYRDGNQPQHF.

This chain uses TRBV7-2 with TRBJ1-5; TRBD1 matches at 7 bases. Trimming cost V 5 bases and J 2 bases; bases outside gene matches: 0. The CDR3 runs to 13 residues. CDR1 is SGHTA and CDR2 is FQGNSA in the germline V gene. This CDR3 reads CASSTGGNQPQHF. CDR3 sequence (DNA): TGTGCCAGCAGCACAGGGGGCAATCAGCCCCAGCATTTT.

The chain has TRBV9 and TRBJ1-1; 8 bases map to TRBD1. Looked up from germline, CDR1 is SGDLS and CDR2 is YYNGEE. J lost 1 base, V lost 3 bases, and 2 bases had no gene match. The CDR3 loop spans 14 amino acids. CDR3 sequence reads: CASSAQGENTEAFF. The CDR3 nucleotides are TGTGCCAGCAGCGCACAGGGGGAGAACACTGAAGCTTTCTTT. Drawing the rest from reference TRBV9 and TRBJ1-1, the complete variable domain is DSGVTQTPKHLITATGQRVTLRCSPRSGDLSVYWYQQSLDQGLQFLIQYYNGEERAKGNILERFSAQQFPDLHSELNLSSLELGDSALYFCASSAQGENTEAFFGQGTRLTVV.

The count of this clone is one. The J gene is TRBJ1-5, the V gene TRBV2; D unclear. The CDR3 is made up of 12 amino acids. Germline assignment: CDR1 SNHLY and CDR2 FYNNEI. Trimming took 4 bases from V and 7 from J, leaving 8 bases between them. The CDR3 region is CASSVPGQPQHF. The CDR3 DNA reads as TGTGCCAGCAGTGTTCCGGGACAGCCCCAGCATTTT.

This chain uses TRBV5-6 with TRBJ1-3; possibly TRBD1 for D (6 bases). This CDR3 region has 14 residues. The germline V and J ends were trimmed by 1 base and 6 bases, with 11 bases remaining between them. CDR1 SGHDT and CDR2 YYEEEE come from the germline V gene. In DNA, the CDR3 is TGTGCCAGCAGCTTGTTCTCAGGGGCAAACACCATATATTTT. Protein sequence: CASSLFSGANTIYF.

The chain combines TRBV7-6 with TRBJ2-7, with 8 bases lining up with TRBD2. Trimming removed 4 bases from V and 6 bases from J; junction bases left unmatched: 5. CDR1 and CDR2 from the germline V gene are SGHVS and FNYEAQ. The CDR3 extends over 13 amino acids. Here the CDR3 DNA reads TGTGCCAGCAGCTCAGCGGGGGCGAGCGAGCAGTACTTC. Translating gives CASSSAGASEQYF.

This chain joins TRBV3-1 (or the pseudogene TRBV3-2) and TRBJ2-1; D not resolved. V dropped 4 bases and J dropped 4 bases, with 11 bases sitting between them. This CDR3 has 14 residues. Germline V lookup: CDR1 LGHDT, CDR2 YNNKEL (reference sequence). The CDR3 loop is CASSPPTVYNEQFF. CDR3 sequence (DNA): TGTGCCAGCAGCCCCCCGACTGTTTACAATGAGCAGTTCTTC.

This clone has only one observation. The DNA for the CDR3 is TGTGCCAGCACTCAAGGGGGCCGAGCTTTCTTT. Amino acids: CASTQGGRAFF. V gene TRBV6-5 combines with J gene TRBJ1-1; 7 bases are shared with TRBD1. CDR3 length: 11 amino acids. V was clipped by 7 bases and J by 10 bases; unmatched bases: 6. Germline assignment: CDR1 MNHEY and CDR2 SVGAGI.

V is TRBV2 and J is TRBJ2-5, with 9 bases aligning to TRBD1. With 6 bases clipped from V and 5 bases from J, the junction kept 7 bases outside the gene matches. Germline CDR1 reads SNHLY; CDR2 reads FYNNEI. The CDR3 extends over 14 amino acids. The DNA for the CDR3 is TGTGCCAGCAGCCCACAGGGGGCAGGTGAGACCCAGTACTTC. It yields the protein CASSPQGAGETQYF.